The 8 T cell receptor beta chains listed next were all sequenced from one sample in a study of OX40 agonist ivuxolimab in advanced cancers. Data came from immunoSEQ multiplex PCR; TCRdb stores just in-frame clones and leaves some out. The sample includes tens of thousands of clones, 80% to 90% of them seen just once. Sequencing used CD4+ or CD8+ T cells sorted from blood, obtained in a trial of the OX40 agonist ivuxolimab. These receptors were obtained from an adult with an advanced solid tumor such as melanoma, head and neck, liver or kidney cancer.

The V gene is TRBV6-1, the J gene TRBJ2-5; 7 nucleotides line up with TRBD1. J was trimmed by 5 bases and V by 2 bases; bases with no gene match: 5. This CDR3 is built from 14 residues. CDR1 is MNHNS and CDR2 is SASEGT in the germline V gene. The CDR3 protein is CASSELRGLETQYF. CDR3 DNA: TGTGCCAGCAGTGAATTGAGGGGGCTGGAGACCCAGTACTTC.

This clone came up once. The V and J genes are TRBV11-3 and TRBJ1-1; D is uncertain. V was pared by 2 bases and J by 6 bases, with 10 bases between. Germline CDR1 is SGHNT and CDR2 is YENEEA. The length of the CDR3 is 13 residues. The CDR3 coding sequence is TGTGCCAGCAGCTTAAACGGGAAATCTGAAGCTTTCTTT. It translates to CASSLNGKSEAFF.

The gene calls are TRBV5-8 and TRBJ1-5; D unresolved. The germline V and J ends were trimmed by 5 bases and 7 bases, with 13 bases remaining between them. The CDR3 totals 13 residues. The germline gives CDR1 SGHTS, CDR2 YDEGEE. CDR3 sequence (DNA): TGTGCCAGCAGTCCCGCAAATAGACAGCCCCAGCATTTT. Protein: CASSPANRQPQHF.

This chain links TRBV2 with TRBJ2-3; 10 nucleotides align to TRBD1. The V gene end was trimmed by 1 base and the J gene end by 4 bases; junction bases not matched to a gene: 2. Germline V gene sequence: CDR1 SNHLY, CDR2 FYNNEI. This CDR3 is built from 15 residues. CDR3 bases: TGTGCCAGCAGTGAAGTAGGACAGGGGGCAGATACGCAGTATTTT. It encodes CASSEVGQGADTQYF.

The gene calls are TRBV20-1 and TRBJ1-4; D ambiguous. V was shortened by 8 bases and J by 5 bases, with 9 bases between the two germline ends. Germline V gene lookup returns CDR1 DFQATT and CDR2 SNEGSKA (reference sequence). This CDR3 is built from 11 residues. The CDR3, as DNA: TGCAGTACCGTCATAAATGAAAAACTGTTTTTT. Translated, it gives CSTVINEKLFF.

V and J are TRBV19 and TRBJ2-7; D is possibly TRBD2 (5 bases). The CDR3 has 15 amino acids. With 2 bases removed from V and 3 bases from J, the gap between germline ends came to 14 bases. In germline, CDR1 is LNHDA, CDR2 SQIVND (reference sequence). Here the CDR3 DNA reads TGTGCCAGTAGTATAATGAGGGTGAGTCGCTACGAGCAGTACGTC. Its translation is CASSIMRVSRYEQYV.

V is TRBV11-2 and J is TRBJ2-7; D remains unclear. The CDR3 loop spans 13 amino acids. V lost 0 bases to trimming and J lost 5 bases, with 8 bases between them. Germline V lookup: CDR1 SGHAT, CDR2 FQNNGV. Here the CDR3 reads CASSLDRADEQYV. In DNA form, the CDR3 reads TGTGCCAGCAGCTTAGATAGGGCGGACGAGCAGTACGTC.

This rearrangement joins TRBV19 to TRBJ2-7; D tentatively fits TRBD1 or TRBD2 (5 bases each). V lost 3 bases, J lost 4 bases, and 16 bases lay in between. The CDR3 has 15 residues. Germline loops: CDR1 LNHDA, CDR2 SQIVND (reference sequence). CDR3 loop: CASSIPGEGEYEQYF. CDR3 in DNA: TGTGCCAGTAGTATCCCCGGTGAAGGGGAGTACGAGCAGTACTTC.